The entry that follows covers one T cell receptor beta chain sequence. Its antigen is still unknown. This sample is drawn from a study of T cell repertoires in cytomegalovirus infection. At the level of the study: Researchers turned to recently identified HLA-C-restricted CMV epitopes as well as well-studied HLA-B-restricted ones. CMV infection plus the matching HLA type was flagged by public TCR beta signatures.

CDR3 length equals 12 residues. V was shortened by 4 bases and J by 7 bases, with 11 bases between the two germline ends. Germline CDR1 is SGHDT and CDR2 is YYEEEE. TCRdb fed the reads into MiXCR, producing one record per CDR3 protein. Here the sample spans around 900,000 distinct CDR3 sequences, around 30% being singletons. Study-level points and caveats: Cumulative public TCR beta family frequency identified carriers of CMV plus the relevant HLA.

The TCR was taken from a human donor in good health (CMV status not recorded). Some clones in this sample may be carry-over from other donors' samples. Specimen: cultured CD8+ T cells from PBMCs, collected from culture after CMV antigen stimulation. V and J are TRBV5-6 and TRBJ1-1, with D possibly being TRBD1 (6 bases). Here the CDR3 reads CASSLRQDEAFF. As DNA, the CDR3 is TGTGCCAGCAGCCTGAGACAGGATGAAGCTTTCTTT. Together with reference TRBV5-6 and TRBJ1-1, the CDR3 gives the full variable domain: DAGVTQSPTHLIKTRGQQVTLRCSPKSGHDTVSWYQQALGQGPQFIFQYYEEEERQRGNFPDRFSGHQFPNYSSELNVNALLLGDSALYLCASSLRQDEAFFGQGTRLTVV.